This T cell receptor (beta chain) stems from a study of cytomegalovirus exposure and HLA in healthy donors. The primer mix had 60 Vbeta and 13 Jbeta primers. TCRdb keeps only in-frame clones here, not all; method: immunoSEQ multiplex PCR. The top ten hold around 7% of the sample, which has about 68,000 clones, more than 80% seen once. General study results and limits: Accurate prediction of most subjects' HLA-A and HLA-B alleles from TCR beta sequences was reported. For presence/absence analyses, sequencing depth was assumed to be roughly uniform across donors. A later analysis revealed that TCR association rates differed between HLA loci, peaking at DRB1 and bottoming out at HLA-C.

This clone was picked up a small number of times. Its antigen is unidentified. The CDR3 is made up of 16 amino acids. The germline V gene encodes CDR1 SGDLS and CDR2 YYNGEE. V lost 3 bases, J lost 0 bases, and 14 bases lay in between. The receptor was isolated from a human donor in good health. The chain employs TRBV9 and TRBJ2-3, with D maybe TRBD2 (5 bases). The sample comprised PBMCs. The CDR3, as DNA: TGTGCCAGCAGCGCCTCAGCGGAGAAGAGCACAGATACGCAGTATTTT. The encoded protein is CASSASAEKSTDTQYF.